The following is a T cell receptor (beta chain) sequence with its context. In this sample, this clone turned up once. This clone's antigen is unknown. The input lacks base qualities; no much larger clone sits a single base away. The CDR3 regions of human TCRbeta chains were analyzed by immunosequencing. Per the authors' processing: Repertoire TCRs were matched against a reference library of SARS-CoV-2-specific TCRs generated with the MIRA antigen-specificity platform. Breadth was defined as the fraction of unique TCRs that were SARS-CoV-2-associated, and depth was defined as the fraction of total T cells that were SARS-CoV-2-associated. Using the MIRA data, each spike-specific TCR was assigned both to the spike region to which the TCR was reactive and to a CD4 or CD8 class. Log10-transformed breadth and depth values were compared by one-way ANOVA with Sidak's multiple comparisons tests. Held by TCRdb, this immuneACCESS table contains in-frame sequences only and omits some clones. Under half of the omission traces to an unresolved V gene where checked; the cause of the rest is unknown. V and J calls and clone size come straight from that table; D and trimming were deduced from the DNA. Here the sample has fewer than 100,000 clones; 88% occur a single time. Together, the top ten hold roughly 15% of the sample.

The germline V gene supplies CDR1 MNHEY and CDR2 SVGAGI. V sheds 6 bases and J sheds 3 bases, leaving 12 bases between their ends. The CDR3 spans 13 residues, from the cysteine through the phenylalanine. Only the CDR3 part of the read is kept: 39 bases, read in frame from the first base. The sample's time point label, in plain terms: about 28 days (+/-7) after the second vaccine dose. AZD1222 recipients whose second dose came at about 4 weeks and those whose second dose came at about 12 weeks were combined into one group, since spike-specific TCR depth and breadth did not differ between the two schedules. The vaccinee samples were drawn from two UK trials, COV001 and COV002, one of which was a single-blind randomized controlled phase 2/3 trial testing AZD1222 (ChAdOx1 nCoV-19) in healthy adults. For TCRbeta chain sequencing, PBMC samples were collected from trial participants at day 0 and at day 28 after the second dose.

These data are taken from a study of T cell responses to AZD1222 COVID-19 vaccine (dated by TCRdb to 2020 to 2022). Turning to the overall study: A total of more than 230 trial participants underwent TCR sequencing, of whom 207 had received two doses of AZD1222 and around 26 had received two doses of the MenACWY control vaccine. Trial participants were enrolled by age into 18-55, 56-69 and 70-plus year subgroups, with about 150, 28 and 57 TCR-sequenced participants respectively.

Points the paper makes about the study in general: Because no samples from the day 14 peak response were available, repertoires could be characterized only after the peak T cell response. CD4 TCRs associated with the vaccine covered the entire spike protein, and the dominant responses were in regions 160-218 and 743-854. Conclusions about previously exposed vaccinees are limited, since just five to seven AZD1222 recipients were seropositive for SARS-CoV-2 at baseline. A significant rise in spike-specific TCR breadth and depth was observed after two AZD1222 doses relative to day 0 and relative to MenACWY recipients. Reportedly, almost half of the unique spike-specific TCRs recognized epitopes lying outside the regions that are mutated in the B.1.351 and B.1.1.7 variants. Participants were mostly white British and included more females than males, and it was suggested by the authors that clonal diversity may have been underestimated. In the small 56-69-year group, the increase in depth fell short of significance, most likely because of low power.

The rearrangement joined TRBV6-5 to TRBJ2-7; a tentative D call is TRBD1 (6 bases match). The sample consisted of peripheral blood, taken 28 days after the second AZD1222 dose. The sequence came from an adult who received the AZD1222 COVID-19 vaccine. CDR3 protein: CASRRGQFYEQYF. The DNA sequence is as follows: TGTGCCAGCAGACGCGGACAGTTCTACGAGCAGTACTTC.